Detailed here is one T cell receptor (beta chain). J was trimmed by 4 bases and V by 5 bases; bases with no gene match: 9. Germline V gives CDR1 SQVTM, CDR2 ANQGSEA. The CDR3 is 14 residues long. The sample originates from a study of blood T cell repertoires in COVID-19. Study in general: The cDNA or gDNA used as material had been derived from T cells, B-cell-depleted T cells, or PBMCs.

The authors' processing: Estimation of nucleated cell counts relied on the amplification of reference gene primers. Method: immunoSEQ multiplex PCR; TCRdb's copy keeps in-frame clones and lacks some. Clone size and the V and J calls come from that table; the DNA yielded D and trimming. The sample holds around 400,000 clones, around 87% seen once. The source material was peripheral blood. The source is a woman aged 25 to 39 with COVID-19, enrolled during active disease. This chain connects TRBV29-1 to TRBJ1-2, with TRBD1 identical over 8 bases. The CDR3 spells CSVSQGDPSYGYTF. CDR3 coding DNA: TGCAGCGTTTCACAGGGGGACCCGTCCTATGGCTACACCTTC.